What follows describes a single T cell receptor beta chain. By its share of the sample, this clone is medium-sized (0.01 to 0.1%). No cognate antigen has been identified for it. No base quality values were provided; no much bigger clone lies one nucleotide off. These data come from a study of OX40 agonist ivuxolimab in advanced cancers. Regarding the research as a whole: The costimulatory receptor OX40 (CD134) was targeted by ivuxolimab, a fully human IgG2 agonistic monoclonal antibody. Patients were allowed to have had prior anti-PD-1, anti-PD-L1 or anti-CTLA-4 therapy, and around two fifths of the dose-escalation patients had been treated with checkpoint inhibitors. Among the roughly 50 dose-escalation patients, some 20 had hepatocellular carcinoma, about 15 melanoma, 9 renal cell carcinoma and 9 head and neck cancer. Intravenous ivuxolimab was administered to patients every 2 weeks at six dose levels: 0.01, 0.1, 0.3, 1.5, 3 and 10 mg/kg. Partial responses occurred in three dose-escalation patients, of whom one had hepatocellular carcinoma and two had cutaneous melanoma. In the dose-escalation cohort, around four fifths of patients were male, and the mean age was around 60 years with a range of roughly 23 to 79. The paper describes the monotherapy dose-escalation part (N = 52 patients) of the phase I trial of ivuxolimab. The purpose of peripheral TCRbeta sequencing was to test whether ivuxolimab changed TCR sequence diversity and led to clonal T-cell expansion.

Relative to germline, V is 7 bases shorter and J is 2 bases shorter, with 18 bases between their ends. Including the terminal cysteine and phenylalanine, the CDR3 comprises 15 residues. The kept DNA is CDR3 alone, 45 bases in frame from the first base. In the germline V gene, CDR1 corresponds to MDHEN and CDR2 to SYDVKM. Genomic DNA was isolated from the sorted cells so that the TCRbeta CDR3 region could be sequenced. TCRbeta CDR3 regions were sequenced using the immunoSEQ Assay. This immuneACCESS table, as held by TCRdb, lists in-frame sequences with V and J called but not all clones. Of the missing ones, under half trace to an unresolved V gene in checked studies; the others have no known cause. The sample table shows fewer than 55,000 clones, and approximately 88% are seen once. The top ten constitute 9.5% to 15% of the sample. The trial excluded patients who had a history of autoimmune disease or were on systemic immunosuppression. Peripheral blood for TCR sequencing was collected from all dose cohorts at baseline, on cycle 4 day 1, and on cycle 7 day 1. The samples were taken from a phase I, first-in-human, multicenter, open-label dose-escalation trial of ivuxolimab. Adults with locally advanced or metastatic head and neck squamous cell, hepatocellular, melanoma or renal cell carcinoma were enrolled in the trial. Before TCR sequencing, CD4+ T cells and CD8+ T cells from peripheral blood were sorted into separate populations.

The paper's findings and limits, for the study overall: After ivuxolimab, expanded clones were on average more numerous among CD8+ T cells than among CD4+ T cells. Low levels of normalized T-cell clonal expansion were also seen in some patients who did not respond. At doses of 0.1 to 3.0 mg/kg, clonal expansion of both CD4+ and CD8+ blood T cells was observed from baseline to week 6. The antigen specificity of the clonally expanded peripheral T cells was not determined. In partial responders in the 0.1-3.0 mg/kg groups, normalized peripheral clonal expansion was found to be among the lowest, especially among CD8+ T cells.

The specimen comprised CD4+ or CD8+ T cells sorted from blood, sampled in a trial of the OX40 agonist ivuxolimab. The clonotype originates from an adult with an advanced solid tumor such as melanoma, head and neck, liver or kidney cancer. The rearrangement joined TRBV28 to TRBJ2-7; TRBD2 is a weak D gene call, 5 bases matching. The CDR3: CASNDQMGSAYEQYF. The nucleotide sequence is TGTGCCAGCAATGACCAAATGGGTAGCGCCTACGAGCAGTACTTC.